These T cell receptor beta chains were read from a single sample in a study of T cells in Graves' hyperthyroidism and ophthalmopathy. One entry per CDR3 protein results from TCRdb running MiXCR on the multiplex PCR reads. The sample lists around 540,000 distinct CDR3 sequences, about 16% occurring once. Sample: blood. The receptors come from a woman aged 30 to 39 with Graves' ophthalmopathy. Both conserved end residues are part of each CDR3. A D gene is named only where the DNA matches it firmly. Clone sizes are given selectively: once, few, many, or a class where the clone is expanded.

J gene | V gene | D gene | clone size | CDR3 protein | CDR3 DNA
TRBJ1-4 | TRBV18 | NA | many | CASSPDGATNEKLFF | TGTGCCAGCTCTCCAGACGGTGCAACTAATGAAAAACTGTTTTTT
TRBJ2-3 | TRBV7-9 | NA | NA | CASSQEAAGVATDTQYF | TGTGCCAGCAGCCAAGAAGCGGCAGGGGTGGCCACAGATACGCAGTATTTT
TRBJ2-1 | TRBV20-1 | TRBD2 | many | CSARFLAGVNEQFF | TGCAGTGCTAGATTCCTAGCGGGAGTCAATGAGCAGTTCTTC
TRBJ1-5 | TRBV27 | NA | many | CASSEGEGQPQHF | TGTGCCAGCAGTGAAGGGGAGGGTCAGCCCCAGCATTTT
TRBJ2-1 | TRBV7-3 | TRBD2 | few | CASSLNPSGWRFF | TGTGCCAGCAGCTTAAATCCTAGCGGTTGGCGGTTCTTC
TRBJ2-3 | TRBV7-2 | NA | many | CASSPTWRDTQYF | TGTGCCAGCAGCCCGACCTGGCGAGATACGCAGTATTTT
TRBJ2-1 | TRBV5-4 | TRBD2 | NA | CASSSTSGGAGYNEQFF | TGTGCCAGCAGCTCCACTAGCGGGGGAGCTGGCTACAATGAGCAGTTCTTC
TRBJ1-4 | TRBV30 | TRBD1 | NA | CASSPWDSPNEKLFF | TGTGCCAGCAGTCCATGGGACAGCCCTAATGAAAAACTGTTTTTT
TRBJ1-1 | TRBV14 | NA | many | CASSQLVNTEAFF | TGTGCCAGCAGCCAACTCGTGAACACTGAAGCTTTCTTT
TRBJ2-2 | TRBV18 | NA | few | CASSPPSRLNTGELFF | TGTGCCAGCTCACCACCGTCCAGGCTTAACACCGGGGAGCTGTTTTTT
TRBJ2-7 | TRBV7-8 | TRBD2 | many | CASSPREGLGPTGEQYF | TGTGCCAGCAGCCCCCGGGAGGGTCTGGGCCCCACTGGCGAGCAGTACTTC
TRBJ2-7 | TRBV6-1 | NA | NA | CASSLGDDYEQYF | TGTGCCAGCAGCCTGGGGGACGACTACGAGCAGTACTTC
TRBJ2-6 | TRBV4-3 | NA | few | CASSQDLGGGANVLTF | TGCGCCAGCAGCCAAGATCTGGGTGGTGGGGCCAACGTCCTGACTTTC
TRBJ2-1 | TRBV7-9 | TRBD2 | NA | CASSLPPGTSGEQFF | TGTGCCAGCAGCTTACCCCCTGGGACTAGCGGTGAGCAGTTCTTC
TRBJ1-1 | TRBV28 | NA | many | CASSLLGENTEAFF | TGTGCCAGCAGTTTACTTGGGGAGAACACTGAAGCTTTCTTT
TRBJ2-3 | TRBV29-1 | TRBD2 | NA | CSVLTSGSTDTQYF | TGCAGCGTTTTGACTAGCGGTAGCACAGATACGCAGTATTTT
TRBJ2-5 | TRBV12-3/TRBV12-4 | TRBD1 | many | CASSSSRDSPSWTQYF | TGTGCCAGCAGTTCGTCCCGGGACAGCCCTAGTTGGACCCAGTACTTC
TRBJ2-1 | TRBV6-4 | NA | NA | CASSALFGPSPDEQFF | TGTGCCAGCAGTGCTCTATTCGGGCCTAGCCCCGATGAGCAGTTCTTC
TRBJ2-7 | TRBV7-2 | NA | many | CASSLGWASDSYEQYF | TGTGCCAGCAGCTTAGGTTGGGCTAGCGACTCCTACGAGCAGTACTTC
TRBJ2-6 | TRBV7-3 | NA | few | CASSFGPGPGANVLTF | TGTGCCAGCAGCTTCGGACCGGGCCCCGGGGCCAACGTCCTGACTTTC
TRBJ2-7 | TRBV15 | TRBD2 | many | CATRTSGVYEQYF | TGTGCCACCAGAACTAGCGGGGTATACGAGCAGTACTTC
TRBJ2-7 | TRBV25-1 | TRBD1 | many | CASSESPTGSFSYEQYF | TGTGCCAGCAGTGAATCCCCGACAGGGAGTTTCTCCTACGAGCAGTACTTC
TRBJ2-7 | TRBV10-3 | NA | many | CAISEDSEQYF | TGTGCCATCAGTGAGGACAGTGAGCAGTACTTC
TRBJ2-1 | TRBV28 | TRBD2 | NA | CASSLSSGGHNEQFF | TGTGCCAGCAGTTTATCGTCGGGAGGACACAATGAGCAGTTCTTC
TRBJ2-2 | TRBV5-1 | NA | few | CASSYPGGAGELFF | TGCGCCAGCAGCTACCCCGGAGGGGCCGGGGAGCTGTTTTTT
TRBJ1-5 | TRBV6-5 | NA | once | CASSTHRGDQPQHF | TGTGCCAGCAGTACTCACAGAGGGGATCAGCCCCAGCATTTT
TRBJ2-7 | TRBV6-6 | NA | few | CASSYAGGEDEQYF | TGTGCCAGCAGTTACGCAGGAGGAGAAGACGAGCAGTACTTC
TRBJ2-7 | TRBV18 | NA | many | CASSPPSGDEQYF | TGTGCCAGCTCACCACCGTCAGGGGACGAGCAGTACTTC
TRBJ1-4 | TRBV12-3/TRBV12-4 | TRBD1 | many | CASSTGTETNEKLFF | TGTGCCAGCAGTACGGGGACAGAGACTAATGAAAAACTGTTTTTT
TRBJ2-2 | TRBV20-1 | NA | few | CSARDRATSVPTGELFF | TGCAGTGCTAGAGATCGCGCGACTTCAGTACCCACCGGGGAGCTGTTTTTT
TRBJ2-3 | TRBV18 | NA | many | CASSPSTDTQYF | TGTGCCAGCTCACCAAGCACAGATACGCAGTATTTT
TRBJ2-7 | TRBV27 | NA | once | CASSLRGRGYEQYF | TGTGCCAGCAGTTTACGAGGGAGGGGGTACGAGCAGTACTTC
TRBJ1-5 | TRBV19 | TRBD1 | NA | CASSIRGQYNQPQHF | TGTGCCAGTAGTATTCGGGGACAGTATAATCAGCCCCAGCATTTT
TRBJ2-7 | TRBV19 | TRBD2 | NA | CASSIGSGKSYEQYF | TGTGCCAGTAGTATAGGTAGCGGGAAGTCCTACGAGCAGTACTTC
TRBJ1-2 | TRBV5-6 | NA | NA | CASTAGVDYGYTF | TGTGCCAGCACAGCGGGGGTGGACTATGGCTACACCTTC
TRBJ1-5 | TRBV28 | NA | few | CASSPAPASNQPQHF | TGTGCCAGCAGTCCTGCCCCTGCTAGCAATCAGCCCCAGCATTTT
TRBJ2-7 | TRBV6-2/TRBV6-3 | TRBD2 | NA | CASRDTSGRSSYEQYF | TGTGCCAGCAGGGACACTAGCGGGAGATCTTCCTACGAGCAGTACTTC
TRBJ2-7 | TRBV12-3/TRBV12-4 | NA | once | CASSEKGGVSYEQYF | TGTGCCAGCAGTGAAAAAGGCGGGGTCTCCTACGAGCAGTACTTC
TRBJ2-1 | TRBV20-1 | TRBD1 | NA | CSTDRDSYNEQFF | TGCAGTACGGACAGGGACTCCTACAATGAGCAGTTCTTC
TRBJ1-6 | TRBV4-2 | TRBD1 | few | CASSQVVQTGVQNNSPLHF | TGTGCCAGCAGCCAAGTCGTCCAAACAGGGGTTCAGAATAATTCACCCCTCCACTTT
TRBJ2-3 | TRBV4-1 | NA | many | CASSQDRATDTQYF | TGCGCCAGCAGCCAAGATAGAGCGACAGATACGCAGTATTTT
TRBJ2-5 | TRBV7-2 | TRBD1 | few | CASSVYLGTADQETQYF | TGTGCCAGCAGCGTGTACCTCGGGACAGCGGACCAAGAGACCCAGTACTTC
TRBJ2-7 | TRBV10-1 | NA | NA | CASSEQGIEQYF | TGCGCCAGCAGTGAGCAGGGAATCGAGCAGTACTTC
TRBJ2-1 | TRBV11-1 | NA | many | CASSLGYRVNSNEQFF | TGTGCCAGCAGCTTAGGATACAGGGTAAATTCCAATGAGCAGTTCTTC
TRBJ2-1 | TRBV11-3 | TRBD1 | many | CASSLGQGADNEQFF | TGTGCCAGCAGCTTAGGGCAGGGGGCGGACAATGAGCAGTTCTTC
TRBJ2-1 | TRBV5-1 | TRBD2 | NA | CASSLGTSGTSSSYNEQFF | TGCGCCAGCAGCCTCGGGACTAGCGGGACTTCAAGCTCCTACAATGAGCAGTTCTTC
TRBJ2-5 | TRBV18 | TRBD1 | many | CASSLTGVYQETQYF | TGTGCCAGCTCTCTCACAGGGGTGTACCAAGAGACCCAGTACTTC
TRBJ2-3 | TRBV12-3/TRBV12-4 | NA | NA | CASSFGGGPTDTQYF | TGTGCCAGCAGTTTTGGGGGGGGGCCCACAGATACGCAGTATTTT
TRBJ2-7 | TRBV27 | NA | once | CASSRDGATTEQYF | TGTGCCAGCAGTAGGGACGGGGCTACGACCGAGCAGTACTTC
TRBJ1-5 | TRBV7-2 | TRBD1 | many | CASSLGTGVVNQPQHF | TGTGCCAGCAGCCTAGGGACAGGGGTTGTCAATCAGCCCCAGCATTTT
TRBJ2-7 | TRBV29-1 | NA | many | CSVGWTIYEQYF | TGCAGCGTTGGTTGGACCATCTACGAGCAGTACTTC
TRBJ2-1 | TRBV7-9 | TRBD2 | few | CASTPMGAGYFSSYNEQFF | TGTGCCAGCACCCCTATGGGAGCGGGATATTTTAGCTCCTACAATGAGCAGTTCTTC
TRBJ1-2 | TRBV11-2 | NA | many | CASSLQGRWNYGYTF | TGTGCCAGCAGTCTTCAGGGTCGGTGGAACTATGGCTACACCTTC
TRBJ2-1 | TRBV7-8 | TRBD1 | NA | CASSFRDRRVEQFF | TGTGCCAGCAGCTTCCGGGACAGGAGGGTTGAGCAGTTCTTC
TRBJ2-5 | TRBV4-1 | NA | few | CASSQGRQIQETQYF | TGCGCCAGCAGCCAAGGTCGGCAGATCCAAGAGACCCAGTACTTC